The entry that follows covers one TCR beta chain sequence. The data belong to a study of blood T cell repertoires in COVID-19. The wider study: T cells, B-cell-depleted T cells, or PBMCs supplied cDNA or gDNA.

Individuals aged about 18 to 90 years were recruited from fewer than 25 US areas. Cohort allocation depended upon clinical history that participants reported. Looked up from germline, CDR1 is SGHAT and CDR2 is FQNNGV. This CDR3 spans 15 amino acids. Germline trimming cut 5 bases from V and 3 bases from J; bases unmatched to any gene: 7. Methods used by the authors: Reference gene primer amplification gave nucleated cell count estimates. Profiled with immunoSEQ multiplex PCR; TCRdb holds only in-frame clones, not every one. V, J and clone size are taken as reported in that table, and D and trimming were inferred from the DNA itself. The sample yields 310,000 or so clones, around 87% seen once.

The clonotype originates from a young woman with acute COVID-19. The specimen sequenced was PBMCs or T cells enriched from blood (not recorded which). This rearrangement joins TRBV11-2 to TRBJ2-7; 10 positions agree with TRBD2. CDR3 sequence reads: CASSRTSGTYYEQYF. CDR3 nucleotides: TGTGCCAGCAGCCGTACTAGCGGGACTTACTACGAGCAGTACTTC.